Below are 17 T cell receptor beta chains sequenced from a single sample in a study of T cell responses to AZD1222 COVID-19 vaccine. Some clones are missing from TCRdb's copy, which holds only in-frame ones; the method was immunoSEQ multiplex PCR. The data hold about 72,000 clones, with around 87% observed a single time. Sequencing used peripheral blood, obtained on day 0 of AZD1222 vaccination. These receptors were obtained from an adult in good health.

On this clone itself: The junction differs from germline at one of its ends, possibly a read error. The genes are TRBV2 and TRBJ2-2; maybe TRBD2 (7 bases). CDR3 size: 14 residues. Germline V lookup: CDR1 SNHLY, CDR2 FYNNEI. In DNA, the CDR3 is TGTGCCGGAAGGGGGGGCTCGAAAACCGGGGAGCTGTTTTTT. As protein: CAGRGGSKTGELFF.

The genes are TRBV6-5 and TRBJ2-7; 10 nucleotides line up with TRBD1. V lost 0 bases to trimming and J lost 3 bases; unmatched junction nucleotides: 2. From germline, CDR1 is MNHEY and CDR2 SVGAGI. The CDR3 totals 15 residues. CDR3 residues: CASSYSGTGVYEQYF. Here the CDR3 DNA reads TGTGCCAGCAGTTACTCTGGGACAGGGGTCTACGAGCAGTACTTC.

This clone was observed a single time. The chain couples TRBV9 to TRBJ1-1, with a tentative D call TRBD1 (6 bases). V shed 1 base and J shed 3 bases, with 10 bases lying between them. Looked up from germline, CDR1 is SGDLS and CDR2 is YYNGEE. The CDR3 runs to 14 residues. CDR3: CASSVKGVDTEAFF. The DNA for the CDR3 is TGTGCCAGCAGCGTAAAGGGGGTCGACACTGAAGCTTTCTTT. Together with reference TRBV9 and TRBJ1-1, the CDR3 gives the full variable domain: DSGVTQTPKHLITATGQRVTLRCSPRSGDLSVYWYQQSLDQGLQFLIQYYNGEERAKGNILERFSAQQFPDLHSELNLSSLELGDSALYFCASSVKGVDTEAFFGQGTRLTVV.

This clone is medium-sized by share. The chain joins TRBV29-1 to TRBJ1-2; D is perhaps TRBD1 (5 bases). Germline lookup yields CDR1 SQVTM and CDR2 ANQGSEA. Trimming took 7 bases from V and 6 from J, leaving 12 bases between them. This CDR3 has 11 amino acids. The CDR3 DNA reads as TGCAGCGCCCTGGGGGGGGATGGCTACACCTTC. This encodes CSALGGDGYTF.

The gene calls are TRBV7-9 and TRBJ2-3; TRBD1 or TRBD2 may be the D gene (5 bases each). Germline V gene sequence: CDR1 SEHNR, CDR2 FQNEAQ (reference sequence). This CDR3 has 14 residues. V dropped 4 bases and J dropped 2 bases, with 10 bases sitting between them. The chain's CDR3 is CASSYSGTTDTQYF. The CDR3 coding sequence is TGTGCCAGCAGCTATTCCGGGACCACAGATACGCAGTATTTT.

V and J are TRBV28 and TRBJ2-7; 8 bases align to TRBD1. The CDR3 length is 13 residues. Germline-derived CDR1 and CDR2 are MDHEN and SYDVKM. V shed 8 bases and J 6 bases; nucleotides not matched to a gene: 9. CDR3 nucleotide sequence: TGTGCCAGCCGATTAGGCACAGGGGGCGAGCAGTACTTC. This encodes CASRLGTGGEQYF.

The V and J genes are TRBV18 and TRBJ2-2; 9 bases align to TRBD2. V was clipped by 5 bases and J by 6 bases; unmatched bases: 28. This CDR3 is built from 22 residues. Germline-derived CDR1 and CDR2 are KGHSH and LQKENI. The CDR3 region is CASSGRGGRSRVLLKSPGELFF. CDR3 nucleotide sequence: TGTGCCAGCTCAGGGCGGGGGGGCCGTTCTCGAGTCCTTCTTAAGTCACCCGGGGAGCTGTTTTTT.

The chain links TRBV28 to TRBJ2-2; D gene ambiguous. The V end was cut by 1 base, the J end by 4 bases, with 13 bases between. CDR3 length equals 16 residues. Looked up from germline, CDR1 is MDHEN and CDR2 is SYDVKM. The CDR3 DNA reads TGTGCCAGCAGTTTATTGGGCATTCGAGTCACCGGGGAGCTGTTTTTT. Translating gives CASSLLGIRVTGELFF.

The chain has TRBV7-8 and TRBJ2-2; TRBD2 aligns across 7 bases. Trimming took 5 bases from V and 3 from J; bases not matched to a gene: 6. Looked up from germline, CDR1 is SGHVS and CDR2 is FQNEAQ. CDR3 size: 15 residues. The CDR3 region is CASSRRRGDTGELFF. As DNA, the CDR3 is TGTGCCAGCAGCCGACGTCGGGGGGACACCGGGGAGCTGTTTTTT.

This rearrangement joins TRBV2 to TRBJ1-6, with TRBD1 matching over 7 bases. With 6 bases clipped from V and 7 bases from J, the junction kept 3 bases outside the gene matches. The CDR3 totals 13 residues. The germline V gene has CDR1 SNHLY and CDR2 FYNNEI. In nucleotides, the CDR3 is TGTGCCAGCAGCCTCAGGGGGAATTCACCCCTCCACTTT. This codes for CASSLRGNSPLHF. The whole variable domain, remainder taken from reference TRBV2 and TRBJ1-6, is EPEVTQTPSHQVTQMGQEVILRCVPISNHLYFYWYRQILGQKVEFLVSFYNNEISEKSEIFDDQFSVERPDGSNFTLKIRSTKLEDSAMYFCASSLRGNSPLHFGNGTRLTVT.

The rearrangement joins TRBV7-8 to TRBJ2-7; possible D gene TRBD1, 6 bases. V lost 6 bases and J lost 0, with 15 bases in between. The CDR3 loop spans 15 amino acids. Germline V gives CDR1 SGHVS, CDR2 FQNEAQ. CDR3 sequence (DNA): TGTGCCAGCAGTACCCCCGAGACAGGCTCCTACGAGCAGTACTTC. It specifies CASSTPETGSYEQYF.

The genes are TRBV10-3 and TRBJ2-1; 9 nucleotides align to TRBD1. V lost 7 bases and J lost 8; bases outside the gene matches: 9. The CDR3 contains 14 residues. Germline V gene data show CDR1 as ENHRY and CDR2 as SYGVKD. The CDR3 is CAIMGGQGYDEQFF. CDR3 in DNA: TGTGCCATCATGGGGGGACAGGGTTACGATGAGCAGTTCTTC.

The CDR3 region is CASSVNARNELFF. CDR3 in DNA: TGTGCCAGCAGCGTCAACGCTAGAAATGAGCTGTTTTTT. This sequence joins TRBV7-3 and TRBJ2-2; D unclear. Trimming removed 5 bases at V and 11 bases at J, with 15 bases between. This CDR3 spans 13 amino acids. Germline V gene lookup returns CDR1 SGHTA and CDR2 FQGTGA.

The rearrangement uses TRBV6-5 and TRBJ2-6; D is uncertain. Trimming stripped 10 bases from V and 0 bases from J, with 7 bases between. This CDR3 has 13 residues. Germline CDR1 reads MNHEY; CDR2 reads SVGAGI. The CDR3 nucleotides read TGTGCCACCGAAAGCTCTGGGGCCAACGTCCTGACTTTC. It specifies CATESSGANVLTF.

This clone has only one observation. The rearrangement links TRBV6-5 to TRBJ1-5, with a tentative D call TRBD1 (5 bases). Trimming removed 2 bases from V and 7 bases from J, with 9 bases in between. CDR1 and CDR2 (germline): MNHEY, SVGAGI. The CDR3 is 13 amino acids. The DNA of the CDR3 is TGTGCCAGCAGTTACCTCAGGGACCAGCCCCAGCATTTT. The encoded protein is CASSYLRDQPQHF.

The rearrangement uses TRBV6-6 and TRBJ1-6; the D gene is possibly TRBD1 (6 bases). CDR1 is MNHNY and CDR2 is SVGAGI in the germline V gene (reference sequence). This CDR3 is built from 16 residues. The V end was cut by 5 bases, the J end by 3 bases, with 14 bases between. DNA of the CDR3: TGTGCCAGCAGTCCTGGACAGCCACACTATAATTCACCCCTCCACTTT. Translating it yields CASSPGQPHYNSPLHF.

This chain links TRBV15 with TRBJ1-1; D is uncertain. This CDR3 comprises 14 residues. CDR1 is LNHNV and CDR2 is YYDKDF in the germline V gene (reference sequence). Trimming shortened V by 1 base and J by 0 bases, and 6 bases separated the two germline ends. In nucleotides, the CDR3 is TGTGCCACCAGCAGAGCTCCGGTGAACACTGAAGCTTTCTTT. It translates to CATSRAPVNTEAFF.